What follows is one TCR beta chain and its context. Its antigen is not known. These data are taken from a study of cytomegalovirus exposure and HLA in healthy donors. Overall study findings and caveats: Most likely, a cluster of highly shared sequence variants arose as a sequencing artifact. Reported findings show TCR beta sequences accurately forecast HLA-A and HLA-B alleles in most subjects.

This CDR3 is 13 amino acids long. Trimming shortened V by 3 bases and J by 4 bases, and 10 bases separated the two germline ends. Germline V CDR1 and CDR2: ENHRY, SYGVKD. In the PCR, 60 Vbeta and 13 Jbeta primers were used. Here immunoSEQ multiplex PCR was the method, and the copy in TCRdb shows in-frame clones only, minus some. The sample includes about 180,000 clones, 76% seen only once; the top ten take about 2.5%. The sequence came from a woman younger than 45 in good health and CMV-seropositive. The chain joins TRBV10-3 to TRBJ2-7; D might be TRBD1 (6 bases). Sequenced sample: PBMCs. The CDR3 loop is CAISEQGMYEQYF. CDR3 coding DNA: TGTGCCATCAGTGAACAGGGTATGTACGAGCAGTACTTC.